This T cell receptor beta chain appears in the sequencing data of a study of T cells in Graves' hyperthyroidism and ophthalmopathy. There were TCR beta CDR3 regions amplified from RNA transcripts. With the HTBI primer set, the TCR CDR3 went through a first round of RT-PCR. MiXCR was run by TCRdb on the multiplex PCR reads, yielding one entry per CDR3 protein. The sample includes about 640,000 distinct CDR3 sequences, less than 25% of them seen just once. Germline V lookup: CDR1 SGHDT, CDR2 YYEEEE. This CDR3 is 16 amino acids long. The ends lost 3 bases at V and 5 bases at J; junction bases unmatched: 9.

The source is a man between 25 and 39 years old with Graves' ophthalmopathy. Sequencing was carried out using blood. V usage is TRBV5-6 and J usage is TRBJ2-1; 9 nucleotides agree with TRBD1. The CDR3: CASSWTGTGSHNEQFF. CDR3 nucleotide sequence: TGTGCCAGCAGCTGGACCGGGACAGGGTCCCACAATGAGCAGTTCTTC. The full variable domain, completed using reference TRBV5-6 and TRBJ2-1, is DAGVTQSPTHLIKTRGQQVTLRCSPKSGHDTVSWYQQALGQGPQFIFQYYEEEERQRGNFPDRFSGHQFPNYSSELNVNALLLGDSALYLCASSWTGTGSHNEQFFGPGTRLTVL.